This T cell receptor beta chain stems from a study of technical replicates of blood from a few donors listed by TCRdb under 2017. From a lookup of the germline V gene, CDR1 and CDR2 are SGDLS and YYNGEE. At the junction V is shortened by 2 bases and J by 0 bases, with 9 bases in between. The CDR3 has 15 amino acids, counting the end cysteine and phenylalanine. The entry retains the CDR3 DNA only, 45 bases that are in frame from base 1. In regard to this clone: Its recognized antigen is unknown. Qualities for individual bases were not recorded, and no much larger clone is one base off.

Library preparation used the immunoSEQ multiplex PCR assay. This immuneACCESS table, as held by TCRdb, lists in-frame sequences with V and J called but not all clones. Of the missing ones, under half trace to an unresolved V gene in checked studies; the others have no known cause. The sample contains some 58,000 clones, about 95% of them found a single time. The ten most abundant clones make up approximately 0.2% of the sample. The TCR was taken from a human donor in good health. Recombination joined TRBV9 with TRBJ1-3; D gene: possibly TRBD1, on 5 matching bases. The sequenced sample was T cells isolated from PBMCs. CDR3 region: CASSVEGLSGNTIYF. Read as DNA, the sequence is TGTGCCAGCAGCGTCGAGGGACTCTCTGGAAACACCATATATTTT.